This entry is about one T cell receptor beta chain. Its specificity is unknown. Amplified TCR beta CDR3 regions derived from RNA transcripts. The HTBI primer set drove a first-round RT-PCR of the TCR CDR3. TCRdb independently ran MiXCR on the multiplex PCR reads; one entry per CDR3 protein. In the table there are around 600,000 distinct CDR3 sequences, just under 45% of which are singletons. These data come from a study of T cells in Graves' hyperthyroidism and ophthalmopathy. Trimming shortened V by 7 bases and J by 7 bases, and 15 bases separated the two germline ends. CDR3 length: 12 residues. Germline values: CDR1 SGDLS, CDR2 YYNGEE. General study results and limits: The model predicted ophthalmopathy a median roughly 6.3 months before onset. The majority of expanded thyroid clonotypes above 0.001 also appeared in blood.

Sequenced input: peripheral blood or thyroid tissue (not recorded which). The chain recombines TRBV9 with TRBJ2-7; TRBD1 is a possible D gene (6 bases). This receptor was taken from an adult man with Graves' disease, either hyperthyroidism or ophthalmopathy (not recorded which). CDR3 in DNA: TGTGCCAGCGCTCAGGGGTTTAATGAGCAGTACTTC. This sequence encodes CASAQGFNEQYF.